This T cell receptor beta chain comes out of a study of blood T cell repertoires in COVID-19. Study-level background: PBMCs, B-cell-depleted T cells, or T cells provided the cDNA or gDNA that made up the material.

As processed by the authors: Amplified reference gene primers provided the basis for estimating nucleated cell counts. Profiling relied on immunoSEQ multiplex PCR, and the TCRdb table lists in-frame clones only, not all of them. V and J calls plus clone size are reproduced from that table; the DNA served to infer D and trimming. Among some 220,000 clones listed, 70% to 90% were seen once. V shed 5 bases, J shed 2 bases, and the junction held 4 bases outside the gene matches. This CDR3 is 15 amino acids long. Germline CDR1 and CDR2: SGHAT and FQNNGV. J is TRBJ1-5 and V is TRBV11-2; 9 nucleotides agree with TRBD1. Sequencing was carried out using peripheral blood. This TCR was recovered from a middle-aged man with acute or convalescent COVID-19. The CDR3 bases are TGTGCCAGCAGCCCGGGACAGGGAGGCAATCAGCCCCAGCATTTT. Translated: CASSPGQGGNQPQHF. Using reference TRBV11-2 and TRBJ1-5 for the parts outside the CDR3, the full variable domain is EAGVAQSPRYKIIEKRQSVAFWCNPISGHATLYWYQQILGQGPKLLIQFQNNGVVDDSQLPKDRFSAERLKGVDSTLKIQPAKLEDSAVYLCASSPGQGGNQPQHFGDGTRLSIL.